This passage covers 14 T cell receptor beta chains from one sample sequenced in a study of spatial heterogeneity in lung cancer. Their recognized antigens are unknown. Time point here: sample taken at primary tumor resection. Notes on the study in general: Counts of expanded alpha and beta TCRs within tumors tracked the tumor nonsynonymous mutation count.

TCRdb re-called the 5' RACE reads with MiXCR, one entry per CDR3 protein. The sample has around 16,000 distinct CDR3 sequences; 6.5% to 8.5% are singletons. The source material was lung tumor tissue, sampled at surgery. These receptors were collected from a female donor with early-stage non-small cell lung cancer.

This clonotype was recorded at least ten times. For a library built for alpha chains, this beta chain is a stray read; little rests on its size. The rearrangement links TRBV4-1 to TRBJ1-2; 8 nucleotides match TRBD1. The CDR3 runs to 19 residues. CDR1 MGHRA and CDR2 YSYEKL come from the germline V gene. V lost 2 bases to trimming and J lost 0 bases; unmatched junction nucleotides: 14. This CDR3 is CASSQRLGAGGPANYGYTF. CDR3 DNA sequence: TGCGCCAGCAGCCAACGCCTCGGTGCAGGGGGCCCCGCTAACTATGGCTACACCTTC.

A note on this clonotype: Being off target in a library aimed at alpha chains, this beta chain has a size of little meaning. The chain has TRBV18 and TRBJ2-7, with 9 bases identical to TRBD1. The CDR3 contains 13 residues. The V segment lost 4 bases and the J segment 2 bases; nucleotides outside the gene matches: 0. CDR1 is KGHSH and CDR2 is LQKENI in the germline V gene. This CDR3 reads CASSRDRAYEQYF. The CDR3 nucleotides read TGTGCCAGCTCACGGGACAGGGCCTACGAGCAGTACTTC.

This clonotype showed up just a few times. A library prepared for alpha chains yielded this beta chain as an off-target read; its size is of little meaning. This chain joins TRBV20-1 and TRBJ2-7; D is perhaps TRBD1 (5 bases). V was shortened by 4 bases and J by 4 bases, with 20 bases between the two germline ends. Per the germline V gene, CDR1 is DFQATT and CDR2 is SNEGSKA (reference sequence). The CDR3 consists of 15 residues. CDR3 sequence reads: CSANPAYSTGYEQYF. The CDR3 DNA is TGCAGTGCTAACCCTGCGTACAGTACAGGTTACGAGCAGTACTTC.

In regard to this clonotype: This beta chain is an off-target read within a library intended for alpha chains, so its frequency means little. This chain links TRBV2 with TRBJ1-6; perhaps TRBD1 as D (5 bases). The CDR3 sequence is 15 residues long. Germline CDR1 and CDR2: SNHLY and FYNNEI. V was trimmed by 6 bases and J by 4 bases, leaving 13 bases between them. Here the CDR3 reads CASREGTDYNSPLHF. Written as DNA, the CDR3 is TGTGCCAGCAGGGAGGGGACTGATTATAATTCACCCCTCCACTTT.

Of note for this clonotype: Little can be read into the size of this beta chain, an off-target read in a library designed for alpha chains. The chain links TRBV7-3 to TRBJ1-2; 12 positions match TRBD1. Germline V gene sequence: CDR1 SGHTA, CDR2 FQGTGA. The length of the CDR3 is 15 residues. J gave up 4 bases and V 5 bases, and 5 bases lay outside the gene matches. In DNA form, the CDR3 reads TGTGCCAGCAGCCCGGGACAGGGGGCACCCTATGGCTACACCTTC. It translates to CASSPGQGAPYGYTF. Drawing the rest from reference TRBV7-3 and TRBJ1-2, the complete variable domain is GAGVSQTPSNKVTEKGKYVELRCDPISGHTALYWYRQSLGQGPEFLIYFQGTGAADDSGLPNDRFFAVRPEGSVSTLKIQRTERGDSAVYLCASSPGQGAPYGYTFGSGTRLTVV.

In its sample, this clonotype was seen many times. This beta chain is an off-target read within a library intended for alpha chains, so its frequency means little. The chain couples TRBV12-3 or TRBV12-4 to TRBJ1-4; 9 bases match TRBD1. This CDR3 region has 14 residues. V gave up 6 bases and J gave up 7 bases; unmatched junction bases: 6. The CDR3 spells CASRPRDRVEKLFF. CDR3 bases: TGTGCCAGCAGACCCCGGGACAGGGTTGAAAAACTGTTTTTT.

This clonotype was seen at least ten times. Because the library targeted alpha chains, this beta chain is an off-target read whose size means little. This chain joins TRBV5-1 and TRBJ1-6; D gene uncertain. Germline V gene data show CDR1 as SGHRS and CDR2 as YFSETQ. The CDR3 is made up of 15 amino acids. Trimming cost V 4 bases and J 6 bases, with 14 bases left between them. CDR3 DNA: TGCGCCAGCAGCCCGGACGGCAGAAGTAATTCACCCCTCCACTTT. Residues: CASSPDGRSNSPLHF.

This clonotype was recorded at least ten times. A library made for alpha chains picked up this beta chain off target, so its size means little. The chain is built from TRBV30 and TRBJ2-7; D could derive from TRBD1 or TRBD2 (5 bases each). The length of the CDR3 is 14 residues. Deletions cut 0 bases from V and 0 bases from J, with 9 bases between. The germline V gene encodes CDR1 GTSNPN and CDR2 SVGIG (reference sequence). The DNA of the CDR3 is TGTGCCTGGAGTGTTGGGACGGGCTCCTACGAGCAGTACTTC. Protein product: CAWSVGTGSYEQYF.

This clonotype was detected ten times or more. This beta chain came through as a stray read in a library set up for alpha chains, and its size says little. The V call is TRBV11-1, the J call TRBJ1-2, with D possibly matching TRBD1 (5 bases). CDR1 and CDR2 (germline): SGHAT, FQDESV (reference sequence). The V and J ends lost 6 bases and 2 bases respectively, with 13 bases between them. The CDR3 is made up of 14 amino acids. This CDR3 reads CASSPRDRNYGYTF. The CDR3 nucleotides read TGTGCCAGCAGTCCCCGGGACCGCAACTATGGCTACACCTTC.

There are many counts of this clonotype. The library was built for alpha chains, so this beta chain is an off-target read and its size means little. The chain has TRBV7-2 and TRBJ2-5; 10 positions match TRBD1. V lost 4 bases, J lost 5 bases, and 10 bases stayed unmatched. Germline V CDR1 and CDR2: SGHTA, FQGNSA. The CDR3 extends over 16 amino acids. For the CDR3, the DNA is TGTGCCAGCAGCTCCCGGGGGGACAGGGGTAGGGAGACCCAGTACTTC. It is translated as CASSSRGDRGRETQYF. Full variable domain (missing parts from reference TRBV7-2 and TRBJ2-5): GAGVSQSPSNKVTEKGKDVELRCDPISGHTALYWYRQSLGQGLEFLIYFQGNSAPDKSGLPSDRFSAERTGGSVSTLTIQRTQQEDSAVYLCASSSRGDRGRETQYFGPGTRLLVL.

This clonotype was found many times. Since the library was made to target alpha chains, this beta chain is a stray read and its abundance is not meaningful. The chain has TRBV6-1 and TRBJ1-5, with 7 bases fitting TRBD1. Per germline, CDR1 MNHNS and CDR2 SASEGT. Trimming took 4 bases from V and 1 from J; bases not matched to a gene: 7. The CDR3 covers 16 residues. The CDR3 loop is CASSAGTEKSNQPQHF. The CDR3 nucleotides are TGTGCCAGCAGTGCCGGGACAGAAAAAAGCAATCAGCCCCAGCATTTT.

Many counts were recorded for this clonotype. Because this beta chain is a stray read in a library intended to capture alpha chains, its abundance should not be given much weight. J is TRBJ1-2 and V is TRBV6-6; D remains ambiguous. The V and J ends lost 4 bases and 0 bases respectively, with 6 bases between them. The CDR3 totals 13 residues. Germline values: CDR1 MNHNY, CDR2 SVGAGI (reference sequence). This chain's CDR3 is CASSLDPNYGYTF. DNA for the CDR3: TGTGCCAGCAGTTTGGACCCTAACTATGGCTACACCTTC.

Concerning this clonotype: This beta chain appears as a stray read in a library generated for alpha chains; its size is not informative. This chain connects TRBV20-1 to TRBJ2-3; 14 nucleotides agree with TRBD2. Germline V gene sequence: CDR1 DFQATT, CDR2 SNEGSKA (reference sequence). This CDR3 comprises 16 residues. V trimming: 1 base; J trimming: 5 bases; junction bases outside the gene matches: 5. The CDR3 DNA reads as TGCAGTGCTAGAGGGACTAGCGGGGGGCCGCTAGATACGCAGTATTTT. This gives the protein CSARGTSGGPLDTQYF.

This clonotype was detected ten times or more. Because this beta chain is a stray read in a library intended to capture alpha chains, its abundance should not be given much weight. The chain is built from TRBV6-6 and TRBJ2-3; D may correspond to TRBD1 or TRBD2 (6 bases each). The CDR3 consists of 14 residues. Germline lookup yields CDR1 MNHNY and CDR2 SVGAGI (reference sequence). The germline V and J ends were trimmed by 0 bases and 4 bases, with 8 bases remaining between them. The CDR3 here is CASSYSEGADTQYF. Here the CDR3 DNA reads TGTGCCAGCAGTTACTCGGAGGGGGCAGATACGCAGTATTTT.